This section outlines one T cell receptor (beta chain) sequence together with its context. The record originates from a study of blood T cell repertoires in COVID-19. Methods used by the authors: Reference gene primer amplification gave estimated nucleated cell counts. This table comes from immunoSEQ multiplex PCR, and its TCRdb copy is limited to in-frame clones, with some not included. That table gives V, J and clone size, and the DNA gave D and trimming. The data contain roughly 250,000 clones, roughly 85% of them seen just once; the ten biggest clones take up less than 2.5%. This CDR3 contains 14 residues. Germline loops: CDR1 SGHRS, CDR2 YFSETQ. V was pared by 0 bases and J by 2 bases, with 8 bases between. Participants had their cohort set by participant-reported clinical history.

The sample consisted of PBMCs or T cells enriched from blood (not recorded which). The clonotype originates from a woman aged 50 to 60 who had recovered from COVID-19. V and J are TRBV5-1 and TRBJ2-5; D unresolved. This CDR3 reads CASSLERPQETQYF. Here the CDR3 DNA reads TGCGCCAGCAGCTTGGAGCGTCCACAAGAGACCCAGTACTTC.